The 18 T cell receptor beta chains given below trace back to one sample, sequenced in a study of T cell changes during pregnancy in multiple sclerosis. Clones were read by immunoSEQ multiplex PCR, and TCRdb kept only the in-frame ones, dropping some. The repertoire includes tens of thousands of clones, roughly 90% of them detected once, and under 2% sits in the top ten. Specimen: peripheral blood, collected after pregnancy. Receptor source: a female donor with multiple sclerosis, enrolled in a pregnancy study.

This sequence joins TRBV7-2 and TRBJ2-5; 8 bases are shared with TRBD2. The CDR3 has 15 residues. Germline CDR1 is SGHTA and CDR2 is FQGNSA. Unmatched junction bases numbered 10, after V lost 3 bases and J lost 7 bases. The CDR3 sequence: CASSFGGGSQSTQYF. Here the CDR3 DNA reads TGTGCCAGCAGCTTCGGCGGGGGGTCTCAATCGACCCAGTACTTC.

The gene calls are TRBV27 and TRBJ1-5; a possible D gene is TRBD1 (5 bases). CDR1 and CDR2 from the germline V gene are MNHEY and SMNVEV (reference sequence). This CDR3 spans 13 amino acids. The V end lost 6 bases, the J end lost 3 bases, and 9 bases lay between the germline ends. The CDR3 DNA reads as TGTGCCAGCAGCCAGGGCCACAATCAGCCCCAGCATTTT. Its translation is CASSQGHNQPQHF.

V is TRBV7-2 and J is TRBJ1-1, with a weak D call TRBD1 (6 bases). V dropped 1 base and J dropped 10 bases, with 13 bases sitting between them. Germline CDR1 and CDR2: SGHTA and FQGNSA. There are 13 residues in the CDR3. The CDR3 here is CASSLGRGAGAFF. The CDR3 DNA sequence: TGTGCCAGCAGCTTAGGTCGGGGGGCGGGAGCTTTCTTT.

The gene calls are TRBV7-9 and TRBJ1-5; D unresolved. V lost 1 base and J lost 4, with 8 bases in between. From germline, CDR1 is SEHNR and CDR2 FQNEAQ (reference sequence). This CDR3 is 14 amino acids long. Here the CDR3 reads CASSLDGFNQPQHF. The CDR3 bases are TGTGCCAGCAGCTTAGACGGTTTTAATCAGCCCCAGCATTTT. The variable domain in full, completed from reference TRBV7-9 and TRBJ1-5, reads DTGVSQNPRHKITKRGQNVTFRCDPISEHNRLYWYRQTLGQGPEFLTYFQNEAQLEKSRLLSDRFSAERPKGSFSTLEIQRTEQGDSAMYLCASSLDGFNQPQHFGDGTRLSIL.

J is TRBJ2-5 and V is TRBV19; TRBD1 is a possible D gene (6 bases). This CDR3 is 18 amino acids long. Trimming pared 0 bases from V and 3 bases from J, leaving 20 bases between. Germline CDR1 reads LNHDA; CDR2 reads SQIVND (reference sequence). CDR3 region: CASSIDRRKTGREETQYF. The CDR3 DNA is TGTGCCAGTAGTATAGACAGAAGGAAGACAGGCCGGGAAGAGACCCAGTACTTC.

This sequence joins TRBV29-1 and TRBJ1-1; D unclear. There are 12 residues in the CDR3. Between the trimmed V and J ends, which lost 6 bases and 4 bases, there was a span of 12 bases. Germline CDR1 reads SQVTM; CDR2 reads ANQGSEA. Here the CDR3 reads CSVGEMFTEAFF. As DNA, the CDR3 is TGCAGCGTCGGAGAGATGTTCACTGAAGCTTTCTTT. The full variable domain, its missing parts supplied by reference TRBV29-1 and TRBJ1-1, is SAVISQKPSRDICQRGTSLTIQCQVDSQVTMMFWYRQQPGQSLTLIATANQGSEATYESGFVIDKFPISRPNLTFSTLTVSNMSPEDSSIYLCSVGEMFTEAFFGQGTRLTVV.

The chain employs TRBV6-5 and TRBJ1-2, with D possibly matching TRBD1 (5 bases). Trimming pared 4 bases from V and 4 bases from J, leaving 10 bases between. The CDR3 is 13 residues long. CDR1 and CDR2 from the germline V gene are MNHEY and SVGAGI. The CDR3 nucleotides are TGTGCCAGCAGTTGGGGCCGCTTCTATGGCTACACCTTC. This codes for CASSWGRFYGYTF.

The chain links TRBV2 to TRBJ2-2, with 8 bases identical to TRBD2. Per germline, CDR1 SNHLY and CDR2 FYNNEI. The CDR3 has 14 amino acids. Unmatched junction bases numbered 6, after V lost 6 bases and J lost 6 bases. The CDR3 loop is CASSPVGGAGELFF. The CDR3 region has the DNA TGTGCCAGCAGCCCCGTCGGGGGGGCCGGGGAGCTGTTTTTT.

The CDR3 is CAIRGQGASTEAFF. For the CDR3, the DNA is TGTGCCATCAGAGGGCAGGGGGCATCCACTGAAGCTTTCTTT. The chain combines TRBV10-3 with TRBJ1-1, with 8 bases lining up with TRBD1. CDR3 length: 14 amino acids. V gave up 6 bases and J gave up 4 bases; unmatched junction bases: 7. From germline, CDR1 is ENHRY and CDR2 SYGVKD.

The gene calls are TRBV2 and TRBJ1-4, with TRBD1 matching 7 bases. CDR1 and CDR2 (germline): SNHLY, FYNNEI. The CDR3 is made up of 14 amino acids. J was trimmed by 8 bases and V by 2 bases; bases with no gene match: 5. As DNA, the CDR3 is TGTGCCAGCAGTGAAAACCGGGACAGCGAAAAACTGTTTTTT. As protein: CASSENRDSEKLFF.

This sequence joins TRBV5-6 and TRBJ2-5; tentatively, D is TRBD2 (5 bases). The germline V gene has CDR1 SGHDT and CDR2 YYEEEE. Trimming left V 4 bases short and J 0 bases short, with 13 bases between. The CDR3 is 15 amino acids. The CDR3 DNA reads as TGTGCCAGCAGCCCCCTGGGAGAGTACCAAGAGACCCAGTACTTC. Translating gives CASSPLGEYQETQYF. Full variable domain (remainder filled in from reference TRBV5-6 and TRBJ2-5): DAGVTQSPTHLIKTRGQQVTLRCSPKSGHDTVSWYQQALGQGPQFIFQYYEEEERQRGNFPDRFSGHQFPNYSSELNVNALLLGDSALYLCASSPLGEYQETQYFGPGTRLLVL.

The V and J genes are TRBV5-1 and TRBJ2-1, with D maybe TRBD1 (6 bases). The germline CDR1 and CDR2 sequences are SGHRS and YFSETQ. Trimming took off 1 base at V and 14 bases at J, with 13 bases between the two ends. The CDR3 has 12 amino acids. CDR3 residues: CASSLTRDNEFF. The CDR3 bases are TGCGCCAGCAGCTTGACCCGGGACAACGAGTTCTTC.

The gene calls are TRBV9 and TRBJ2-2; maybe TRBD2 (6 bases). Germline V gene data show CDR1 as SGDLS and CDR2 as YYNGEE. The CDR3 has 13 residues. Trimming cost V 3 bases and J 13 bases, with 16 bases left between them. The chain's CDR3 is CASSARLDGGLFF. The DNA of the CDR3 is TGTGCCAGCAGCGCCCGACTAGATGGTGGGCTGTTTTTT.

The chain has TRBV4-1 and TRBJ2-1, with D possibly matching TRBD2 (6 bases). V gave up 1 base and J gave up 10 bases, with 17 bases separating them. In germline, CDR1 is MGHRA, CDR2 YSYEKL. This CDR3 spans 15 amino acids. The CDR3 spells CASSQAPVWGREQFF. The CDR3 DNA is TGCGCCAGCAGCCAAGCCCCAGTGTGGGGGAGGGAGCAGTTCTTC.

This clone was recorded once. The chain carries TRBV28 and TRBJ2-7; TRBD1 matches 8 bases. This CDR3 region has 12 residues. V was pared by 6 bases and J by 6 bases, with 4 bases of the junction left unmatched. Per the germline V gene, CDR1 is MDHEN and CDR2 is SYDVKM. CDR3 sequence (DNA): TGTGCCAGCAGAAATACAGGGGGCGAGCAGTACTTC. Residues: CASRNTGGEQYF.

Written as DNA, the CDR3 is TGTGCCAGCAGCTTGAACAGGGGCCACGAGCAGTACTTC. It specifies CASSLNRGHEQYF. The chain employs TRBV5-5 and TRBJ2-7; 7 bases are a match to TRBD1. The CDR3 runs to 13 residues. V lost 1 base and J lost 5; bases outside the gene matches: 3. From germline, CDR1 is SGHKS and CDR2 YYEKEE (reference sequence). Full variable domain (outside the CDR3, taken from reference TRBV5-5 and TRBJ2-7): DAGVTQSPTHLIKTRGQQVTLRCSPISGHKSVSWYQQVLGQGPQFIFQYYEKEERGRGNFPDRFSARQFPNYSSELNVNALLLGDSALYLCASSLNRGHEQYFGPGTRLTVT.

The chain couples TRBV11-2 to TRBJ1-1; D possibly corresponds to TRBD1 (5 bases). CDR3 size: 16 residues. Trimming stripped 1 base from V and 1 base from J, with 13 bases between. The V gene's germline CDR1 is SGHAT and CDR2 FQNNGV. For the CDR3, the DNA is TGTGCCAGCAGCTTAGGGCCAGGGTGGGCGAACACTGAAGCTTTCTTT. This gives the protein CASSLGPGWANTEAFF.

This chain links TRBV5-8 with TRBJ2-1; 9 bases line up with TRBD1. The germline V gene encodes CDR1 SGHTS and CDR2 YDEGEE. J lost 9 bases, V lost 3 bases, and 7 bases had no gene match. The CDR3 consists of 14 residues. The DNA for the CDR3 is TGTGCCAGCAGCTACGGGACAGGGATGGCTGAGCAGTTCTTC. Amino acids: CASSYGTGMAEQFF.